This entry lists 25 T cell receptor beta chains sequenced from one sample in a study of OX40 agonist ivuxolimab in advanced cancers. The data were produced by immunoSEQ multiplex PCR, yet TCRdb's version contains in-frame clones alone and is incomplete. This sample has approximately 89,000 clones, with roughly 88% found just once. The source material was CD4+ or CD8+ T cells sorted from blood, sampled in a trial of the OX40 agonist ivuxolimab. These receptors were obtained from an adult with an advanced solid tumor such as melanoma, head and neck, liver or kidney cancer.

The chain has TRBV19 and TRBJ1-5; D perhaps matches TRBD1 (6 bases). Germline loops: CDR1 LNHDA, CDR2 SQIVND (reference sequence). Trimming left V 4 bases short and J 5 bases short, with 18 bases between. The CDR3 is made up of 16 amino acids. The CDR3 loop reads CASSTNQGMGDQPQHF. CDR3 bases: TGTGCCAGTAGTACAAATCAGGGGATGGGAGATCAGCCCCAGCATTTT. Using reference TRBV19 and TRBJ1-5 for the parts outside the CDR3, the full variable domain is DGGITQSPKYLFRKEGQNVTLSCEQNLNHDAMYWYRQDPGQGLRLIYYSQIVNDFQKGDIAEGYSVSREKKESFPLTVTSAQKNPTAFYLCASSTNQGMGDQPQHFGDGTRLSIL.

This chain connects TRBV2 to TRBJ1-2, with 8 bases matching TRBD1. Looked up from germline, CDR1 is SNHLY and CDR2 is FYNNEI. The J segment lost 7 bases and the V segment lost 5 bases, leaving 9 bases of the junction unmatched. This CDR3 has 14 amino acids. CDR3 in DNA: TGTGCCAGCAGTCTGACGACAGGGGATCTTGGCTACACCTTC. Amino acids: CASSLTTGDLGYTF.

This chain joins TRBV6-6 and TRBJ1-1; D is unclear. Deletions cut 6 bases from V and 1 base from J, with 6 bases between. Germline V lookup: CDR1 MNHNY, CDR2 SVGAGI (reference sequence). CDR3 length equals 12 residues. The CDR3 spells CASSEQNTEAFF. CDR3 nucleotides: TGTGCCAGCAGCGAACAGAACACTGAAGCTTTCTTT.

This clone has only one observation. This chain uses TRBV18 with TRBJ1-3; 8 bases align to TRBD1. Germline CDR1 is KGHSH and CDR2 is LQKENI. The CDR3 has 19 amino acids. J was trimmed by 1 base and V by 4 bases; bases with no gene match: 15. CDR3 protein: CASSRLGQGLAASGNTIYF. Written as DNA, the CDR3 is TGTGCCAGCTCACGACTCGGACAGGGCCTGGCTGCATCTGGAAACACCATATATTTT.

The rearrangement joins TRBV29-1 to TRBJ1-6, with 9 bases that match TRBD1. The CDR3 length is 14 residues. V was pared by 6 bases and J by 4 bases, with 4 bases of the junction left unmatched. From germline, CDR1 is SQVTM and CDR2 ANQGSEA. CDR3 loop: CSVQTGGYNSPLHF. In nucleotides, the CDR3 is TGCAGCGTCCAGACAGGGGGATATAATTCACCCCTCCACTTT.

The chain is built from TRBV5-1 and TRBJ2-5; a possible D gene is TRBD1 (6 bases). V was trimmed by 2 bases and J by 5 bases, leaving 13 bases between them. Germline V gene lookup returns CDR1 SGHRS and CDR2 YFSETQ. The CDR3 runs to 14 residues. CDR3 DNA sequence: TGCGCCAGCAGCTTCGGACAGTTAGGGGAGACCCAGTACTTC. Translating it yields CASSFGQLGETQYF.

The chain links TRBV27 to TRBJ1-6, with D perhaps TRBD1 (6 bases). The CDR3 has 15 amino acids. Germline V gives CDR1 MNHEY, CDR2 SMNVEV (reference sequence). Deletions cut 3 bases from V and 6 bases from J, with 12 bases between. The CDR3: CASSFSRQVNSPLHF. The CDR3 nucleotides are TGTGCCAGCAGTTTCTCGAGACAGGTTAATTCACCCCTCCACTTT.

The J gene is TRBJ1-4, the V gene TRBV6-5, with D uncertain. This CDR3 is built from 13 residues. Trimming took 5 bases from V and 10 from J, leaving 14 bases between them. Germline values: CDR1 MNHEY, CDR2 SVGAGI. In DNA, the CDR3 is TGTGCCAGCAGTGCCCAGAGTTGGGGAAAACTGTTTTTT. Translating it yields CASSAQSWGKLFF.

The rearrangement joins TRBV6-6 to TRBJ1-2, with 9 bases aligning to TRBD1. V trimming: 7 bases; J trimming: 5 bases; junction bases outside the gene matches: 8. Germline CDR1 reads MNHNY; CDR2 reads SVGAGI (reference sequence). The CDR3 is 14 residues long. DNA of the CDR3: TGTGCCAGCACCACCGGGACAGGGAGATATGGCTACACCTTC. Its protein is CASTTGTGRYGYTF.

The chain links TRBV11-1 to TRBJ1-1; no reliable D call. Germline V lookup: CDR1 SGHAT, CDR2 FQDESV (reference sequence). V shed 0 bases and J shed 5 bases, with 7 bases lying between them. The CDR3 length is 13 residues. CDR3 DNA sequence: TGTGCCAGCAGCTTAGCGGTGGGGACTGAAGCTTTCTTT. Protein sequence: CASSLAVGTEAFF.

For this clone: The same CDR3 arises from other DNA sequences in this sample as well. V usage is TRBV5-1 and J usage is TRBJ2-3, with 7 bases lining up with TRBD1. The germline gives CDR1 SGHRS, CDR2 YFSETQ. J gave up 0 bases and V 4 bases, and 2 bases lay outside the gene matches. CDR3 size: 14 residues. In DNA, the CDR3 is TGCGCCAGCAGCCTGGGACAGAGCACAGATACGCAGTATTTT. Its translation: CASSLGQSTDTQYF.

This clone appeared once. V is TRBV29-1 and J is TRBJ2-3; unclear D gene. This CDR3 is 12 amino acids long. V shed 3 bases and J shed 3 bases, with 7 bases lying between them. Germline V gene sequence: CDR1 SQVTM, CDR2 ANQGSEA. This CDR3 is CSVDRETDTQYF. In nucleotides, the CDR3 is TGCAGCGTTGATAGGGAAACAGATACGCAGTATTTT.

The chain has TRBV11-2 and TRBJ2-5; tentatively, D is TRBD2 (6 bases). Between the trimmed V and J ends, which lost 4 bases and 1 base, there was a span of 16 bases. Germline CDR1 SGHAT, CDR2 FQNNGV. The CDR3 length is 16 residues. The CDR3 sequence: CASSYALAGTQETQYF. The CDR3 coding sequence is TGTGCCAGCAGCTACGCGTTGGCGGGGACCCAAGAGACCCAGTACTTC.

This rearrangement joins TRBV27 to TRBJ2-7; no reliable D call. The V gene's germline CDR1 is MNHEY and CDR2 SMNVEV (reference sequence). V shed 2 bases and J shed 1 base, with 9 bases lying between them. The CDR3 contains 14 residues. The CDR3 DNA reads as TGTGCCAGCAGTTTAGTCAAGGATTCCTACGAGCAGTACTTC. Encoded protein: CASSLVKDSYEQYF.

The chain couples TRBV9 to TRBJ2-3; D unclear. Looked up from germline, CDR1 is SGDLS and CDR2 is YYNGEE. This CDR3 contains 12 residues. The germline V and J ends were trimmed by 2 bases and 5 bases, with 6 bases remaining between them. CDR3 nucleotides: TGTGCCAGCAGCGTTACCGAAGATACGCAGTATTTT. Protein sequence: CASSVTEDTQYF.

This clone was seen a single time. This sample includes further DNA sequences coding for the same CDR3. J is TRBJ1-1 and V is TRBV7-9; TRBD1 agrees at 8 bases. The J segment lost 0 bases and the V segment lost 5 bases, leaving 2 bases of the junction unmatched. Germline assignment: CDR1 SEHNR and CDR2 FQNEAQ (reference sequence). The CDR3 loop spans 14 amino acids. In DNA, the CDR3 is TGTGCCAGCAGCCCGGACAGGGTGAACACTGAAGCTTTCTTT. This gives the protein CASSPDRVNTEAFF.

The chain carries TRBV7-9 and TRBJ2-1; 9 bases line up with TRBD2. With 1 base clipped from V and 0 bases from J, the junction kept 7 bases outside the gene matches. The CDR3 extends over 18 amino acids. From germline, CDR1 is SEHNR and CDR2 FQNEAQ (reference sequence). CDR3 coding DNA: TGTGCCAGCAGCTTAGTAGCGGGGGCCGCCGTCTCCTACAATGAGCAGTTCTTC. Its protein is CASSLVAGAAVSYNEQFF.

This rearrangement joins TRBV6-5 to TRBJ2-7, with 9 bases that match TRBD2. Germline lookup yields CDR1 MNHEY and CDR2 SVGAGI. Losses at the gene ends were 6 bases for V and 0 bases for J; bases not matched to a gene: 3. This CDR3 has 14 amino acids. The CDR3 region is CASSASGVSYEQYF. CDR3 in DNA: TGTGCCAGCAGCGCTAGCGGGGTCTCCTACGAGCAGTACTTC.

As DNA, the CDR3 is TGTGCCAGCAGCTTATTAAGAAGGACTGAAGCTTTCTTT. This translates into CASSLLRRTEAFF. This chain links TRBV11-2 with TRBJ1-1, with D unclear. Trimming stripped 2 bases from V and 5 bases from J, with 9 bases between. The CDR3 covers 13 residues. Germline-derived CDR1 and CDR2 are SGHAT and FQNNGV.

The J gene is TRBJ1-1, the V gene TRBV5-1; 8 bases agree with TRBD1. This CDR3 has 15 amino acids. Germline CDR1 reads SGHRS; CDR2 reads YFSETQ. V shed 0 bases and J 4 bases; nucleotides not matched to a gene: 5. The DNA for the CDR3 is TGCGCCAGCAGCTTGGTGACAGGGGAGAGCACTGAAGCTTTCTTT. It codes for CASSLVTGESTEAFF.

CDR3 loop: CASTIFLQVGNTIYF. The CDR3 DNA reads as TGCGCCAGCACCATCTTTCTCCAGGTTGGAAACACCATATATTTT. The rearrangement uses TRBV10-1 and TRBJ1-3; D not certain. The CDR3 runs to 15 residues. In germline, CDR1 is WNHNN, CDR2 SYGVQD (reference sequence). Trimming cost V 7 bases and J 3 bases, with 16 bases left between them.

V usage is TRBV11-3 and J usage is TRBJ1-1; maybe TRBD1 (6 bases). V was cut by 5 bases and J by 4 bases, with 14 bases left in between. This CDR3 spans 14 amino acids. Germline CDR1 is SGHNT and CDR2 is YENEEA. CDR3 protein: CASSLGGSSTEAFF. CDR3 nucleotides: TGTGCCAGCAGCCTAGGGGGGAGTAGCACTGAAGCTTTCTTT.

V and J are TRBV30 and TRBJ2-7; D is ambiguous. The CDR3 runs to 12 residues. V dropped 0 bases and J dropped 9 bases, with 12 bases sitting between them. Germline V gives CDR1 GTSNPN, CDR2 SVGIG (reference sequence). Here the CDR3 DNA reads TGTGCCTGGAGTGTTACGGGTTCTGGGCAGTACTTC. This gives the protein CAWSVTGSGQYF.

The chain has TRBV30 and TRBJ2-2; TRBD2 aligns across 9 bases. The J segment lost 6 bases and the V segment lost 4 bases, leaving 3 bases of the junction unmatched. This CDR3 spans 13 amino acids. The V gene's germline CDR1 is GTSNPN and CDR2 SVGIG (reference sequence). The DNA of the CDR3 is TGTGCCTGGAAGGTAGCGGGGGCCGGGGAGCTGTTTTTT. Protein product: CAWKVAGAGELFF.

This clone was detected a few times. Other DNA sequences in the sample encode the same CDR3. The V gene is TRBV28, the J gene TRBJ1-5; D is unclear. The CDR3 has 13 amino acids. The ends were cut back, 2 bases at V and 1 base at J, with 3 bases in the middle. CDR1 MDHEN and CDR2 SYDVKM come from the germline V gene. The CDR3 sequence: CASSLGSNQPQHF. The CDR3 nucleotides are TGTGCCAGCAGTTTAGGGAGCAATCAGCCCCAGCATTTT.